These T cell receptor beta chains were read from a single sample in a study of CD8+CD57+ T cells in acquired aplastic anemia. TCRdb re-derived calls from the reads in MiXCR, one entry per CDR3 protein. The sample includes roughly 180,000 distinct CDR3 sequences, about half seen only once; the top ten take approximately 12%. Sequenced: sorted CD4+, CD8+, or CD8+CD57+ T cells (not recorded which) from PBMCs. The receptors were gathered from a human donor with aplastic anemia. Both conserved end residues are part of each CDR3. D genes are given only for firm matches. Size values are once, few and many counts, or a class for expanded clones, and some rows have none.

DNA: TGCGCCAGCAGCCAAGTAAAGTCGAGATCCATGAACACTGAAGCTTTCTTT
CDR3: CASSQVKSRSMNTEAFF
V: TRBV4-1
size: -
D: -
J: TRBJ1-1

DNA: TGCAGTGTAAGCGCTTGGGGGCCAGTGAACACTGAAGCTTTCTTT
CDR3: CSVSAWGPVNTEAFF
V: TRBV20-1
size: -
D: -
J: TRBJ1-1

DNA: TGTGCCAGCAGCTCTGACAGGGTGGGTAACACCGGGGAGCTGTTTTTT
CDR3: CASSSDRVGNTGELFF
V: TRBV11-1
size: many
D: TRBD1
J: TRBJ2-2

DNA: TGTGCCAGTAGGTTAGCAGGCGGTTACGGGGAGCTGTTTTTT
CDR3: CASRLAGGYGELFF
V: TRBV19
size: -
D: -
J: TRBJ2-2

DNA: TGTGCCAGCAGTGACCTGGGGGGGCAAGAGACCCAGTACTTC
CDR3: CASSDLGGQETQYF
V: TRBV25-1
size: -
D: TRBD2
J: TRBJ2-5

DNA: TGTGCCAGCAGCTTAAGCGGGGGTACCTACAATGAGCAGTTCTTC
CDR3: CASSLSGGTYNEQFF
V: TRBV7-8
size: many
D: TRBD2
J: TRBJ2-1

DNA: TGTGCCAGCAGTTACTCGATAGCTAGCGGGAGCCATCAGTTCTTC
CDR3: CASSYSIASGSHQFF
V: TRBV10-3
size: -
D: TRBD2
J: TRBJ2-1

DNA: TGTGCAAGCAGCCCCGCCAAGCTCCGGGGGACTGAAGCTTTCTTT
CDR3: CASSPAKLRGTEAFF
V: TRBV7-2
size: -
D: -
J: TRBJ1-1

DNA: TGTGCCAGCAATGGCGATGGCTACGAGCAGTACTTC
CDR3: CASNGDGYEQYF
V: TRBV2
size: -
D: -
J: TRBJ2-7

DNA: TGTGCCACCAGTGATTTGTATCACAAAGGATACCAAGAGACCCAGTACTTC
CDR3: CATSDLYHKGYQETQYF
V: TRBV24-1
size: few
D: -
J: TRBJ2-5

DNA: TGCAGTGCTACCCGGGGTAGCGGGATTGTGGAGACCCAGTACTTC
CDR3: CSATRGSGIVETQYF
V: TRBV20-1
size: -
D: TRBD2
J: TRBJ2-5

DNA: TGTGCCAGCAGCTTGGGGACAGAGAACAGGGATGGCGAGCAGTACTTC
CDR3: CASSLGTENRDGEQYF
V: TRBV7-6
size: -
D: TRBD1
J: TRBJ2-7

DNA: TGTGCCAGCAGCCAAGCCGGAACTGTGGGTGGCTACACCTTC
CDR3: CASSQAGTVGGYTF
V: TRBV14
size: -
D: -
J: TRBJ1-2

DNA: TGCGCCAGCAGCTTGGCTTCGACTAGCGGTTACGAGCAGTACTTC
CDR3: CASSLASTSGYEQYF
V: TRBV5-1
size: many
D: TRBD2
J: TRBJ2-7

DNA: TGCAGCGAGAGAACTCAGGGAAGGACTGAAGCTTTCTTT
CDR3: CSERTQGRTEAFF
V: TRBV29-1
size: -
D: -
J: TRBJ1-1

DNA: TGTGCCAGCAGCCGGGACAGATACGAGCAGTACTTC
CDR3: CASSRDRYEQYF
V: TRBV3-1
size: few
D: TRBD1
J: TRBJ2-7

DNA: TGTGCCAGCAGTTTGTACAGCTCCTACGAGCAGTACTTC
CDR3: CASSLYSSYEQYF
V: TRBV12-3/TRBV12-4
size: many
D: -
J: TRBJ2-7

DNA: TGCAGCGTGTGGGACAGGGGGCCTAACACTGAAGCTTTCTTT
CDR3: CSVWDRGPNTEAFF
V: TRBV29-1
size: few
D: TRBD1
J: TRBJ1-1

DNA: TGCAGTGCTAGTCCACTACTAGCGGGGGATTACAATGAGCAGTTCTTC
CDR3: CSASPLLAGDYNEQFF
V: TRBV20-1
size: few
D: TRBD2
J: TRBJ2-1

DNA: TGTGCCAGCAGTGGGACAGGCGGACAGACCCAGTACTTC
CDR3: CASSGTGGQTQYF
V: TRBV2
size: -
D: TRBD1
J: TRBJ2-5

DNA: TGTGCCAGCAGCCTGCGAATGAACACTGAAGCTTTCTTT
CDR3: CASSLRMNTEAFF
V: TRBV7-2
size: -
D: -
J: TRBJ1-1

DNA: TGTGCCAGTAGTCCGGGGGCTACAGATACGCAGTATTTT
CDR3: CASSPGATDTQYF
V: TRBV19
size: many
D: -
J: TRBJ2-3

DNA: TGCGCCAGCAGTGAGGGCGGGAACTCCTACAATGAGCAGTTCTTC
CDR3: CASSEGGNSYNEQFF
V: TRBV10-1
size: -
D: -
J: TRBJ2-1

DNA: TGCGCCAGCAGCCTGGGGACAGGGAAGAGTGGCTACACCTTC
CDR3: CASSLGTGKSGYTF
V: TRBV4-1
size: -
D: TRBD1
J: TRBJ1-2

DNA: TGTGCCAGCAGGGTGGTCGATAATTCACCCCTCCACTTT
CDR3: CASRVVDNSPLHF
V: TRBV6-1
size: many
D: -
J: TRBJ1-6

DNA: -
CDR3: CSAVGVGYGNTF
V: TRBV20-1
size: -
D: -
J: TRBJ1-2

DNA: TGTGCCAGCAGCTTAGCGCACCATGAAGCTTTCTTT
CDR3: CASSLAHHEAFF
V: TRBV7-4
size: -
D: -
J: TRBJ1-1

DNA: TGTGCCAGCAGTGTTTCAGGCAGGGAAGCTTTCTTT
CDR3: CASSVSGREAFF
V: TRBV2
size: -
D: -
J: TRBJ1-1

DNA: TGCAGTGCTAGTCGGCAGGCTAGCAATCAGCCCCAGCATTTT
CDR3: CSASRQASNQPQHF
V: TRBV20-1
size: -
D: -
J: TRBJ1-5

DNA: TGTGCCAGTAGTATAGGGACAGGGGGGGACTACAATGAGCAGTTCTTC
CDR3: CASSIGTGGDYNEQFF
V: TRBV19
size: -
D: TRBD1
J: TRBJ2-1

DNA: TGTGCCAGCAGCTTGGGTGGACAGGGGTTCGTCTACGAGCAGTACTTC
CDR3: CASSLGGQGFVYEQYF
V: TRBV5-5
size: -
D: TRBD1
J: TRBJ2-7

DNA: TGTGCCAGCAGTTATCTTAGGACCGGGGAGCTGTTTTTT
CDR3: CASSYLRTGELFF
V: TRBV6-5
size: few
D: -
J: TRBJ2-2

DNA: TGCAGTGCTTGGGGCGGAGGGATCCCGGGGTCTTCCTACGAGCAGTACTTC
CDR3: CSAWGGGIPGSSYEQYF
V: TRBV20-1
size: many
D: -
J: TRBJ2-7

DNA: TGTGCCAGCACCCCTCAGGGGTTTCGCCACAATGAGCAGTTCTTC
CDR3: CASTPQGFRHNEQFF
V: TRBV12-3/TRBV12-4
size: once
D: -
J: TRBJ2-1

DNA: TGCAGTGCTACCAGGGGCGACCTGGTGGAGAACTTC
CDR3: CSATRGDLVENF
V: TRBV20-1
size: -
D: -
J: TRBJ2-7

DNA: TGTGCCAGCAGTGGTAAGGGACTAGCGGGCCCAACAGATACGCAGTATTTT
CDR3: CASSGKGLAGPTDTQYF
V: TRBV25-1
size: -
D: TRBD2
J: TRBJ2-3

DNA: TGTGCCAGCAGCTTAAATGAGGTTAGGACAGTTGGAAACACCATATATTTT
CDR3: CASSLNEVRTVGNTIYF
V: TRBV11-2
size: few
D: -
J: TRBJ1-3

DNA: TGTGCCATCAGTGTGACAGGGCGTGGGGAAAAACTGTTTTTT
CDR3: CAISVTGRGEKLFF
V: TRBV10-3
size: many
D: TRBD1
J: TRBJ1-4

DNA: TGCGCCAGCAGCCAAGGTTTGTTCGGGTTCTATAGCAATCAGCCCCAGCATTTT
CDR3: CASSQGLFGFYSNQPQHF
V: TRBV4-1
size: many
D: -
J: TRBJ1-5

DNA: TGTGCCAGCAGTGGGGGGACAGGGAGTATAAATGGCTACACCTTC
CDR3: CASSGGTGSINGYTF
V: TRBV25-1
size: -
D: TRBD1
J: TRBJ1-2

DNA: TGTGCCAGCAGCGGATTCAGGGTACTAGGCGAGCAGTACTTC
CDR3: CASSGFRVLGEQYF
V: TRBV2
size: -
D: -
J: TRBJ2-7

DNA: TGTGCCAGCAGCTCGGACATGACCAATCAGCCCCAGCATTTT
CDR3: CASSSDMTNQPQHF
V: TRBV7-9
size: -
D: -
J: TRBJ1-5

DNA: TGTGCCAGCAGTTTAACGGCAGGGGGCCTCGGGAGAGAGACCCAGTACTTC
CDR3: CASSLTAGGLGRETQYF
V: TRBV10-3
size: -
D: TRBD1
J: TRBJ2-5

DNA: TGTGCCATCAGAGGACTAGCGGGGGCCCCAGATACGCAGTATTTT
CDR3: CAIRGLAGAPDTQYF
V: TRBV10-3
size: -
D: TRBD2
J: TRBJ2-3

DNA: TGTGCCAGCAGGTTAACCGGGACAGGGGTTTACGAGCAGTACTTC
CDR3: CASRLTGTGVYEQYF
V: TRBV2
size: -
D: TRBD1
J: TRBJ2-7

DNA: TGTGCTAGCAGCTTAGACGGGGGGACTGAAGCTTTCTTT
CDR3: CASSLDGGTEAFF
V: TRBV7-7
size: few
D: -
J: TRBJ1-1

DNA: TGCGCCAGCAGCTCAAGACAGGGGGCGGTAGATACGCAGTATTTT
CDR3: CASSSRQGAVDTQYF
V: TRBV5-1
size: -
D: TRBD1
J: TRBJ2-3

DNA: TGCAGTGCTCCAGAGGACGGGATGAACACTGAAGCTTTCTTT
CDR3: CSAPEDGMNTEAFF
V: TRBV20-1
size: many
D: -
J: TRBJ1-1

DNA: TGTGCCAGCACCGATGGACAGACACACACAGATACGCAGTATTTT
CDR3: CASTDGQTHTDTQYF
V: TRBV19
size: -
D: -
J: TRBJ2-3

DNA: TGTGCCAGCAGTGTTCAGGGGACGGACACTGAAGCTTTCTTT
CDR3: CASSVQGTDTEAFF
V: TRBV2
size: few
D: -
J: TRBJ1-1